The sequence of this T cell receptor (beta chain) was determined in a study of tumor and adjacent non-tumor tissue in lung cancer. On the study more broadly: On average, productive TCRbeta reads reached 4 million to 4.5 million per sample.

The CDR3 is 13 amino acids. CDR1 is SGHDT, CDR2 YYEEEE, per germline. V was pared by 1 base and J by 10 bases, with 12 bases between. A modified ARM-PCR protocol with three rounds of nested PCR amplified TCRbeta. MiXCR was run by TCRdb on the multiplex PCR reads, yielding one entry per CDR3 protein. Seen here are 100,000 or so distinct CDR3 sequences, 75% to 90% observed once, and the top ten hold about 31%. Regarding this clonotype: Antigen: not known.

The template was RNA from unsorted bulk tissue. More than 3 cm separated this lung sample from the edge of the tumor. Study conclusions and caveats: Tumor repertoires had a smaller top 100 clone share than normal lung. Significantly higher TCR diversity was found in tumor than normal lung.

The chain employs TRBV5-6 and TRBJ2-4; D perhaps matches TRBD2 (6 bases). The receptor's source is a man aged 55-75 years with small cell lung cancer. The sequenced sample consisted of distant non-tumor lung tissue. The chain's CDR3 is CASSLKRLVIQYF. The CDR3 DNA reads TGTGCCAGCAGCTTGAAGAGACTAGTTATTCAGTACTTC. The full variable domain, with the rest looked up from reference TRBV5-6 and TRBJ2-4, is DAGVTQSPTHLIKTRGQQVTLRCSPKSGHDTVSWYQQALGQGPQFIFQYYEEEERQRGNFPDRFSGHQFPNYSSELNVNALLLGDSALYLCASSLKRLVIQYFGAGTRLSVL.